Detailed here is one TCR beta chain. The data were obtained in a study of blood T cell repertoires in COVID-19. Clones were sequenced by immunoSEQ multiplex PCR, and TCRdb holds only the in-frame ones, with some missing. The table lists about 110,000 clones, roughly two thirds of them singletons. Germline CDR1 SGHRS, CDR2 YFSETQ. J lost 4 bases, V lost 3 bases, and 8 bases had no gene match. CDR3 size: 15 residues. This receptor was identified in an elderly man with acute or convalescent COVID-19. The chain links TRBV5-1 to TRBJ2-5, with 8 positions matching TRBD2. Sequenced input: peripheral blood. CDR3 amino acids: CASSSTPRGGETQYF. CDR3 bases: TGCGCCAGCAGCTCGACCCCCCGGGGGGGAGAGACCCAGTACTTC.